This is a list of T cell receptor beta chains from one sample in a study of shared clonotypes between healthy human individuals. The method was immunoSEQ multiplex PCR; TCRdb's version includes in-frame clones alone and lacks a portion of them. Found here are hundreds of thousands of clones, around 78% of them singletons; the top ten hold around 1.8%. Source material: memory CD4+ T cells sorted from blood. The receptors here all came from a woman under 40 in good health. Each CDR3 is given with its conserved first and last residue.

v_gene: TRBV5-6
j_gene: TRBJ1-4
CDR3aa: CASSSGGLGTNEKLFF

v_gene: TRBV28
j_gene: TRBJ1-2
CDR3aa: CASSWSGESYGYTF

v_gene: TRBV9
j_gene: TRBJ2-5
CDR3aa: CASSVGRLGETQYF

v_gene: TRBV19
j_gene: TRBJ1-2
CDR3aa: CASSLRQRDYGYTF

v_gene: TRBV6-1
j_gene: TRBJ1-5
CDR3aa: CASRDRGPQPQHF

v_gene: TRBV7-1
j_gene: TRBJ1-2
CDR3aa: CASSLVGFRDRGYGYTF

v_gene: TRBV5-1
j_gene: TRBJ2-5
CDR3aa: CASSLGDRDIKTQYF

v_gene: TRBV19
j_gene: TRBJ1-2
CDR3aa: CASRPDRNYGYTF

v_gene: TRBV6-1
j_gene: TRBJ2-7
CDR3aa: CASSGGAAWRTYEQYF

v_gene: TRBV28
j_gene: TRBJ2-7
CDR3aa: CASTTLFGGRSSYEQYF

v_gene: TRBV5-1
j_gene: TRBJ1-1
CDR3aa: CASSSAPPTNEAFF

v_gene: TRBV28
j_gene: TRBJ2-1
CDR3aa: CASTSENNNEQFF

v_gene: TRBV19
j_gene: TRBJ2-1
CDR3aa: CASSRGIYEQFF

v_gene: TRBV6-5
j_gene: TRBJ2-7
CDR3aa: CASSAGKTHEQYF

v_gene: TRBV18
j_gene: TRBJ2-7
CDR3aa: CASSPPGQGKEQYF

v_gene: TRBV28
j_gene: TRBJ1-5
CDR3aa: CASSFGGRQPQHF

v_gene: TRBV28
j_gene: TRBJ2-7
CDR3aa: CASSTSPSTPGEQYF

v_gene: TRBV19
j_gene: TRBJ1-1
CDR3aa: CASINRGVVGEAFF

v_gene: TRBV7-9
j_gene: TRBJ1-4
CDR3aa: CASSSMTGPNEKLFF

v_gene: TRBV10-3
j_gene: TRBJ2-7
CDR3aa: CAVSGGGTSGRLAYEQYF

v_gene: TRBV19
j_gene: TRBJ2-2
CDR3aa: CASSPSGSITGELFF

v_gene: TRBV7-9
j_gene: TRBJ2-2
CDR3aa: CASSLAEPDTGELFF

v_gene: TRBV6-5
j_gene: TRBJ1-4
CDR3aa: CASSSRGVASNEKLFF

v_gene: TRBV19
j_gene: TRBJ2-2
CDR3aa: CASTLQGTNTGELFF

v_gene: TRBV5-6
j_gene: TRBJ1-1
CDR3aa: CASSLFSGHQNTEAFF

v_gene: TRBV4-2
j_gene: TRBJ2-5
CDR3aa: CASSQPGPQETQYF

v_gene: TRBV5-1
j_gene: TRBJ1-5
CDR3aa: CASSLTRRGYQPQHF

v_gene: TRBV5-4
j_gene: TRBJ2-1
CDR3aa: CASSFGTTSGFEQFF

v_gene: TRBV5-4
j_gene: TRBJ2-1
CDR3aa: CASSLVGGGTYNEQFF

v_gene: TRBV6-4
j_gene: TRBJ1-1
CDR3aa: CASSNGGLGEAFF

v_gene: TRBV4-2
j_gene: TRBJ2-3
CDR3aa: CASSQDSGVRETQYF

v_gene: TRBV2
j_gene: TRBJ2-7
CDR3aa: CASTLQGDPASYEQYF

v_gene: TRBV5-1
j_gene: TRBJ2-5
CDR3aa: CASSRGLAGSEETQYF

v_gene: TRBV28
j_gene: TRBJ1-5
CDR3aa: CASSPPGGGVGNQPQHF

v_gene: TRBV15
j_gene: TRBJ1-5
CDR3aa: CATSRRVGVFDQPQHF

v_gene: TRBV28
j_gene: TRBJ1-5
CDR3aa: CASSLLSQPQHF

v_gene: TRBV6-1
j_gene: TRBJ2-1
CDR3aa: CASSGLAGGYNEQFF

v_gene: TRBV6-1
j_gene: TRBJ2-1
CDR3aa: CASSGGGLAGRDEQFF

v_gene: TRBV6-1
j_gene: TRBJ2-7
CDR3aa: CASRAGRDRDYEQYF

v_gene: TRBV11-2
j_gene: TRBJ2-5
CDR3aa: CASRRLAEKETQYF

v_gene: TRBV6-5
j_gene: TRBJ1-2
CDR3aa: CASSYLAGDGYTF

v_gene: TRBV30
j_gene: -
CDR3aa: CAWSVGSPEQYF

v_gene: TRBV6-6
j_gene: TRBJ1-1
CDR3aa: CASSPGNTEAFF

v_gene: TRBV28
j_gene: TRBJ1-5
CDR3aa: CASNSGMLPQHF

v_gene: TRBV11-2
j_gene: TRBJ1-4
CDR3aa: CASSSHRPAEKLFF

v_gene: TRBV7-9
j_gene: TRBJ1-4
CDR3aa: CASSLARTANEKLFF

v_gene: TRBV28
j_gene: TRBJ1-2
CDR3aa: CASSKPEGRRGYGYTF

v_gene: TRBV5-1
j_gene: TRBJ2-5
CDR3aa: CASSYSGSGLTQETQYF

v_gene: TRBV11-2
j_gene: TRBJ2-7
CDR3aa: CASRRPGLAYYEQYF

v_gene: TRBV6-6
j_gene: TRBJ1-5
CDR3aa: CASTEAGAEQPQHF

v_gene: TRBV13
j_gene: TRBJ2-5
CDR3aa: CASSLGQRETQYF

v_gene: TRBV2
j_gene: TRBJ2-3
CDR3aa: CASRGQGPWSTDTQYF

v_gene: TRBV7-6
j_gene: TRBJ2-7
CDR3aa: CASSLALDYEQYF

v_gene: TRBV4-1
j_gene: TRBJ1-1
CDR3aa: CATRGDRGMNTEAFF

v_gene: TRBV7-2
j_gene: TRBJ2-5
CDR3aa: CASSLAGAGVKETQYF

v_gene: TRBV2
j_gene: TRBJ1-2
CDR3aa: CASSGQGGADYGYTF

v_gene: TRBV6-1
j_gene: TRBJ1-1
CDR3aa: CASMVEGYVGTEAFF

v_gene: TRBV2
j_gene: TRBJ1-2
CDR3aa: CASSRDLLRGYTF

v_gene: TRBV27
j_gene: TRBJ1-2
CDR3aa: CASSLAGEEYYGYTF

v_gene: TRBV7-3
j_gene: TRBJ2-1
CDR3aa: CASSSQGIEQFF